Below, 14 T cell receptor beta chains from the same sample are listed, as sequenced in a study of PD-1 blockade in classical Hodgkin lymphoma. Some clones are missing from TCRdb's copy, which holds only in-frame ones; the method was immunoSEQ multiplex PCR. The repertoire consists of fewer than 20,000 clones, with 86% occurring once and the leading ten covering roughly 14%. The patients all showed relapse after autologous stem cell transplantation, while their brentuximab vedotin exposure varied. Sequenced here: peripheral blood mononuclear cells (PBMCs), sampled before the second cycle of nivolumab. These TCRs come from a human donor with classical Hodgkin lymphoma.

The chain carries TRBV2 and TRBJ2-3; D possibly corresponds to TRBD1 (6 bases). CDR1 and CDR2 (germline): SNHLY, FYNNEI. V shed 8 bases and J shed 3 bases, with 18 bases lying between them. The CDR3 sequence is 15 residues long. The CDR3 reads CASGQQGGFTDTQYF. DNA for the CDR3: TGTGCCAGCGGTCAACAGGGTGGTTTTACAGATACGCAGTATTTT.

The chain joins TRBV5-1 to TRBJ2-7, with 13 bases that match TRBD2. CDR1 and CDR2 (germline): SGHRS, YFSETQ. This CDR3 region has 15 residues. V trimming: 6 bases; J trimming: 6 bases; junction bases outside the gene matches: 9. Here the CDR3 reads CASNPGTSGVGEQYF. CDR3 in DNA: TGCGCCAGCAATCCCGGGACTAGCGGGGTAGGCGAGCAGTACTTC. Variable domain in full (rest from reference TRBV5-1 and TRBJ2-7): KAGVTQTPRYLIKTRGQQVTLSCSPISGHRSVSWYQQTPGQGLQFLFEYFSETQRNKGNFPGRFSGRQFSNSRSEMNVSTLELGDSALYLCASNPGTSGVGEQYFGPGTRLTVT.

The CDR3 DNA follows: TGTGCCAGCTCCTCCGGGGCGAACACCGGGGAGCTGTTTTTT. Its protein is CASSSGANTGELFF. This chain connects TRBV6-5 to TRBJ2-2, with D possibly being TRBD2 (5 bases). The V gene's germline CDR1 is MNHEY and CDR2 SVGAGI. Trimming pared 8 bases from V and 0 bases from J, leaving 10 bases between. The CDR3 contains 14 residues.

V is TRBV5-3 and J is TRBJ2-5; TRBD1 is a possible D gene (5 bases). TRBV5-3 is noted as an ORF with a role that remains uncertain. Trimming removed 0 bases at V and 1 base at J, with 13 bases between. The CDR3 length is 16 residues. CDR3 amino acids: CARSLEARAIQETQYF. CDR3 DNA: TGTGCCAGAAGCTTGGAGGCCAGGGCGATCCAAGAGACCCAGTACTTC.

The V gene is TRBV7-9, the J gene TRBJ1-2; TRBD1 might be the D (5 bases). The CDR3 extends over 13 amino acids. The ends were cut back, 7 bases at V and 5 bases at J, with 14 bases in the middle. CDR1 and CDR2 from the germline V gene are SEHNR and FQNEAQ (reference sequence). CDR3 protein: CASTPMGEYGYTF. CDR3 nucleotide sequence: TGTGCCAGCACCCCCATGGGGGAGTATGGCTACACCTTC.

The chain employs TRBV14 and TRBJ2-3; no firm D call. V lost 1 base and J 0 bases, leaving 17 bases between the germline ends. The CDR3 covers 18 residues. The germline V gene has CDR1 SGHDN and CDR2 FVKESK. CDR3 nucleotide sequence: TGTGCCAGCAGCCAAGGTTGGTCGGTCCAACCTAGCACAGATACGCAGTATTTT. Its protein product is CASSQGWSVQPSTDTQYF.

This rearrangement joins TRBV18 to TRBJ1-2; D is unresolved. This CDR3 region has 13 residues. The germline gives CDR1 KGHSH, CDR2 LQKENI. The germline V and J ends were trimmed by 6 bases and 1 base, with 9 bases remaining between them. In nucleotides, the CDR3 is TGTGCCAGCTCGACTGACCTTAACTATGGCTACACCTTC. It is translated as CASSTDLNYGYTF.

The V call is TRBV10-2, the J call TRBJ2-3; D possibly corresponds to TRBD2 (6 bases). Trimming cost V 4 bases and J 4 bases, with 15 bases left between them. The CDR3 runs to 15 residues. Germline CDR1 is WSHSY and CDR2 is SAAADI. CDR3 DNA: TGCGCCAGCAGTGGGGGACTTTGGGGGGCAGATACGCAGTATTTT. Protein product: CASSGGLWGADTQYF.

The rearrangement joins TRBV5-1 to TRBJ2-5; 9 bases fit TRBD1. Germline V gene lookup returns CDR1 SGHRS and CDR2 YFSETQ. This CDR3 has 14 amino acids. The junction had 4 bases not matched to a gene; V was cut back by 3 bases and J by 4 bases. The CDR3 is CASSSGTGRETQYF. The CDR3 DNA reads as TGCGCCAGCAGCTCCGGGACAGGGAGAGAGACCCAGTACTTC.

The chain links TRBV7-9 to TRBJ1-4; maybe TRBD1 (5 bases). The CDR3 consists of 14 residues. Germline V CDR1 and CDR2: SEHNR, FQNEAQ (reference sequence). V shed 5 bases and J shed 8 bases, with 15 bases lying between them. The CDR3 is CASSPGQGSEKLFF. DNA of the CDR3: TGTGCCAGCAGCCCTGGGCAGGGAAGCGAAAAACTGTTTTTT.

This clone was seen once. This chain joins TRBV7-8 and TRBJ1-1; D ambiguous. Germline CDR1 and CDR2: SGHVS and FQNEAQ. The CDR3 contains 14 residues. Trimming pared 1 base from V and 2 bases from J, leaving 8 bases between. The DNA of the CDR3 is TGTGCCAGCAGCTTAGAGGCAGGAAACACTGAAGCTTTCTTT. Translated, it gives CASSLEAGNTEAFF.

The rearrangement joins TRBV5-1 to TRBJ1-1; D may be TRBD1 (6 bases). Trimming left V 4 bases short and J 2 bases short, with 18 bases between. The germline V gene encodes CDR1 SGHRS and CDR2 YFSETQ. CDR3 size: 16 residues. In DNA, the CDR3 is TGCGCCAGCAGCAGCCAGACCGGACAGCTTAACACTGAAGCTTTCTTT. Protein product: CASSSQTGQLNTEAFF.

The chain uses TRBV10-3 and TRBJ2-1; 15 positions match TRBD2. The CDR3 loop spans 16 amino acids. The germline CDR1 and CDR2 sequences are ENHRY and SYGVKD. V dropped 11 bases and J dropped 0; count of bases not matched to a gene: 5. The CDR3 here is CAPRTSGGASYNEQFF. CDR3 DNA sequence: TGTGCCCCCCGGACTAGCGGGGGGGCCTCCTACAATGAGCAGTTCTTC.

This chain uses TRBV5-1 with TRBJ1-6; tentatively, D is TRBD1 (6 bases). The germline V and J ends were trimmed by 3 bases and 8 bases, with 12 bases remaining between them. The CDR3 has 14 amino acids. Germline V gene lookup returns CDR1 SGHRS and CDR2 YFSETQ. CDR3 bases: TGCGCCAGCAGCTCGCAGGGGATCGATTCACCCCTCCACTTT. Protein product: CASSSQGIDSPLHF.